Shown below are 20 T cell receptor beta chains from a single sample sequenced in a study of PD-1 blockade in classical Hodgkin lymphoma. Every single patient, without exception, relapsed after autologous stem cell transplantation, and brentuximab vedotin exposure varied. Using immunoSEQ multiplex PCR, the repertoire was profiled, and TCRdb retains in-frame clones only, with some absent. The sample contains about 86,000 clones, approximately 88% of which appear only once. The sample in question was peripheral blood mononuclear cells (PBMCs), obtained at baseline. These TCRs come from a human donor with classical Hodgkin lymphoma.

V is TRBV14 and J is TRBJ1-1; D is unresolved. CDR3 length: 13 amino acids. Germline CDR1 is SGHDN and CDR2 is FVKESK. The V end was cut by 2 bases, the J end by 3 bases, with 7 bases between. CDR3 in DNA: TGTGCCAGCAGCCAACAGAGCTACACTGAAGCTTTCTTT. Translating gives CASSQQSYTEAFF.

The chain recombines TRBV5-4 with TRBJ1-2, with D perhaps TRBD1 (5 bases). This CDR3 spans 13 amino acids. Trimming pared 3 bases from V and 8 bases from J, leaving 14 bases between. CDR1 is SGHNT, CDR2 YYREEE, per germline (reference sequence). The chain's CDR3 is CASSSGGTAGYTF. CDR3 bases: TGTGCCAGCAGCTCGGGGGGTACAGCCGGCTACACCTTC.

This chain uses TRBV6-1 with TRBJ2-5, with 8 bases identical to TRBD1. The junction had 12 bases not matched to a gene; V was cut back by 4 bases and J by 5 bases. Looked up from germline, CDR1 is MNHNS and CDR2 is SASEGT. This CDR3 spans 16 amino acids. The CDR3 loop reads CASSGNGAGGRETQYF. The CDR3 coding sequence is TGTGCCAGCAGTGGAAACGGGGCAGGGGGCCGCGAGACCCAGTACTTC.

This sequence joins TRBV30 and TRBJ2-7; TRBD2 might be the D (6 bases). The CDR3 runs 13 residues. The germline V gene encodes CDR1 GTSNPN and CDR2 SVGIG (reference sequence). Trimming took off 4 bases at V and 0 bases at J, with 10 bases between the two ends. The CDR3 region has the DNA TGTGCCTGGAAAGTCGGGGGCTCCTACGAGCAGTACTTC. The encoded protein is CAWKVGGSYEQYF.

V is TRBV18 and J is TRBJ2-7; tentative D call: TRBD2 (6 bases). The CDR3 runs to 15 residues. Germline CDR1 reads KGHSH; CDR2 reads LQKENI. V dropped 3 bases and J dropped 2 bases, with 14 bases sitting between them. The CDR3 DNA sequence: TGTGCCAGCTCACCCCTCACTAGCATGACCTACGAGCAGTACTTC. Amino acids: CASSPLTSMTYEQYF. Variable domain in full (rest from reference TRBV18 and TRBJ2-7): NAGVMQNPRHLVRRRGQEARLRCSPMKGHSHVYWYRQLPEEGLKFMVYLQKENIIDESGMPKERFSAEFPKEGPSILRIQQVVRGDSAAYFCASSPLTSMTYEQYFGPGTRLTVT.

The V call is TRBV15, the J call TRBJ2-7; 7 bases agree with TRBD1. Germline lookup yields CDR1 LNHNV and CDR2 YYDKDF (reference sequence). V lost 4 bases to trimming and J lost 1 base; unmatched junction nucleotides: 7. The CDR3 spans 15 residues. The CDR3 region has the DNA TGTGCCACCAGCACAGGGACAGACCTATCCTACGAGCAGTACTTC. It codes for CATSTGTDLSYEQYF. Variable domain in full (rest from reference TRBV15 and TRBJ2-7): DAMVIQNPRYQVTQFGKPVTLSCSQTLNHNVMYWYQQKSSQAPKLLFHYYDKDFNNEADTPDNFQSRRPNTSFCFLDIRSPGLGDTAMYLCATSTGTDLSYEQYFGPGTRLTVT.

CDR3 amino acids: CASTGVPYGYTF. CDR3 nucleotides: TGTGCCAGCACAGGCGTACCCTATGGCTACACCTTC. The rearrangement uses TRBV28 and TRBJ1-2; no definite D call. Germline V gene data show CDR1 as MDHEN and CDR2 as SYDVKM. Trimming left V 7 bases short and J 4 bases short, with 10 bases between. This CDR3 spans 12 amino acids.

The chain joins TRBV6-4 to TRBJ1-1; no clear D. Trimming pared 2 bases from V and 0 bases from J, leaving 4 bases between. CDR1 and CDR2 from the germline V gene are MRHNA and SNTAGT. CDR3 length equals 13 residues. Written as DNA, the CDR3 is TGTGCCAGCAGTGACGGAATGAACACTGAAGCTTTCTTT. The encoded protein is CASSDGMNTEAFF.

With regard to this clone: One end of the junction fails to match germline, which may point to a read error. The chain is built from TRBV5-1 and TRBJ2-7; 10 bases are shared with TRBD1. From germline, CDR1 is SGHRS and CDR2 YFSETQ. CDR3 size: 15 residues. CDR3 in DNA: TGCGCCAGCAGCGCTACCGGGACAGGGGACTACAAGCAGTACTTC. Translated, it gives CASSATGTGDYKQYF.

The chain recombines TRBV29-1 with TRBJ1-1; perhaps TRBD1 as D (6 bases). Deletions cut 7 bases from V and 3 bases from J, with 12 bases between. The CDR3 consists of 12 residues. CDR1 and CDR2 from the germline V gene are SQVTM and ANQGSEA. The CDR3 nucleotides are TGCAGCGGTTCACAGGGATACACTGAAGCTTTCTTT. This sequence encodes CSGSQGYTEAFF.

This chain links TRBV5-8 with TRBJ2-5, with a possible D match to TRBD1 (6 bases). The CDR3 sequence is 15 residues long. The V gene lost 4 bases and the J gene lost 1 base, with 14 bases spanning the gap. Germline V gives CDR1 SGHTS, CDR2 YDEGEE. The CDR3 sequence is CASSPGQFFQETQYF. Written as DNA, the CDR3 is TGTGCCAGCAGCCCAGGACAGTTCTTCCAAGAGACCCAGTACTTC. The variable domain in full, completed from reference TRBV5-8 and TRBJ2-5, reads EAGVTQSPTHLIKTRGQQATLRCSPISGHTSVYWYQQALGLGLQFLLWYDEGEERNRGNFPPRFSGRQFPNYSSELNVNALELEDSALYLCASSPGQFFQETQYFGPGTRLLVL.

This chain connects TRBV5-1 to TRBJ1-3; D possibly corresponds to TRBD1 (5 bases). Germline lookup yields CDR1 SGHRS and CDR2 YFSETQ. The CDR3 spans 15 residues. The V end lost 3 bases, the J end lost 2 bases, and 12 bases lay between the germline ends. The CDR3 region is CASSSGDGPGNTIYF. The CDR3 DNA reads TGCGCCAGCAGCTCGGGGGACGGTCCTGGAAACACCATATATTTT.

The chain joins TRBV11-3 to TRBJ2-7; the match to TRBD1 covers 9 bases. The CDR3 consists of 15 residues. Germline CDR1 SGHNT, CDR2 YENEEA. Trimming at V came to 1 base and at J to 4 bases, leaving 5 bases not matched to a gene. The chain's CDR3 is CASSLGGTGQYEQYF. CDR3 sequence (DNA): TGTGCCAGCAGCTTAGGGGGGACAGGGCAATACGAGCAGTACTTC.

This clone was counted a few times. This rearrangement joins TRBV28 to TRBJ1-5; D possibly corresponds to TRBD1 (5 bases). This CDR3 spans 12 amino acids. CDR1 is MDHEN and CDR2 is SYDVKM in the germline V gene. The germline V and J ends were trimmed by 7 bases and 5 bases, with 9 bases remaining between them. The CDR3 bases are TGTGCCAGCAACGGGGGTTATCAGCCCCAGCATTTT. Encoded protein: CASNGGYQPQHF.

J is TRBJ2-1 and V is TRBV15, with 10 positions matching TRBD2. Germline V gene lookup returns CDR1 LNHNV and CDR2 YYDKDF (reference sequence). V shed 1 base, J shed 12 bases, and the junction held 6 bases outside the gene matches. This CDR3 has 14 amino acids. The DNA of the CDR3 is TGTGCCACCAGCAGAGGGCTAGCGGGAGATGGGCAGTTCTTC. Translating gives CATSRGLAGDGQFF.

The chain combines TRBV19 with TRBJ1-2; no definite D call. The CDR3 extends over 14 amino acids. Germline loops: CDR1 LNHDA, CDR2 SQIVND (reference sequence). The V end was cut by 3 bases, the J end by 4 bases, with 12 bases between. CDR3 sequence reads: CASSITLSSYGYTF. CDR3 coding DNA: TGTGCCAGTAGTATTACACTGTCGTCCTATGGCTACACCTTC.

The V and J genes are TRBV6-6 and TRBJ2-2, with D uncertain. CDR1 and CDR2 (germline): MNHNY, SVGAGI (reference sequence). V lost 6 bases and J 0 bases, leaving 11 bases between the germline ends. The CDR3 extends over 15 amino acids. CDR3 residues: CASRRQWANTGELFF. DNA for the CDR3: TGTGCCAGCAGGAGACAATGGGCGAACACCGGGGAGCTGTTTTTT.

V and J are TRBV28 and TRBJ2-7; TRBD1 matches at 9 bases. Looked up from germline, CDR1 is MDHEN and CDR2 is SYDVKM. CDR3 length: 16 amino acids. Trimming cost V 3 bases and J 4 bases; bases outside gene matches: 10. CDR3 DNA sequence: TGTGCCAGCAGTTTTAAAGGGACAGGGTTCGGTTACGAGCAGTACTTC. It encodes CASSFKGTGFGYEQYF. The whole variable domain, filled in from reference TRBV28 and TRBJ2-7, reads DVKVTQSSRYLVKRTGEKVFLECVQDMDHENMFWYRQDPGLGLRLIYFSYDVKMKEKGDIPEGYSVSREKKERFSLILESASTNQTSMYLCASSFKGTGFGYEQYFGPGTRLTVT.

The DNA of the CDR3 is TGTGCCAGCAGCTCGAGGACTAGCGGGAATGAGCAGTTCTTC. It translates to CASSSRTSGNEQFF. The V call is TRBV7-2, the J call TRBJ2-1, with 11 nucleotides matching TRBD2. CDR1 SGHTA and CDR2 FQGNSA come from the germline V gene. The CDR3 runs to 14 residues. V shed 4 bases and J 7 bases; nucleotides not matched to a gene: 3.

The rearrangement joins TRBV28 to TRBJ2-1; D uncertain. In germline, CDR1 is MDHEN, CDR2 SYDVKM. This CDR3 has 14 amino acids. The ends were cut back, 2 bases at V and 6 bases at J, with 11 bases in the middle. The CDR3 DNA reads TGTGCCAGCAGTTTAATTGCCAGAGTCAATGAGCAGTTCTTC. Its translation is CASSLIARVNEQFF.